This record looks at one T cell receptor beta chain sequence and its context. Its matching antigen is unknown. This sample is part of a study of cytomegalovirus exposure and HLA in healthy donors. This cohort consisted of healthy bone marrow donors. The length of the CDR3 is 13 residues. Germline V lookup: CDR1 KGHSH, CDR2 LQKENI. With 3 bases clipped from V and 5 bases from J, the junction kept 1 base outside the gene matches. The study's findings and limits: An analysis done earlier found most TCR beta V segments productive about 87% or about 30% of the time.

In the PCR, 60 Vbeta and 13 Jbeta primers were used. Clones were sequenced by immunoSEQ multiplex PCR, and TCRdb holds only the in-frame ones, with some missing. The data show about 180,000 clones, with around 82% seen just once and 2% to 3% held by the top ten. The chain links TRBV18 to TRBJ2-7, with TRBD2 identical over 10 bases. The sequence derives from a woman younger than 45 in good health and CMV-seropositive. Specimen: PBMCs. The CDR3 DNA reads as TGTGCCAGCTCACCTGGGACTAGCGACGAGCAGTACTTC. Encoded protein: CASSPGTSDEQYF.